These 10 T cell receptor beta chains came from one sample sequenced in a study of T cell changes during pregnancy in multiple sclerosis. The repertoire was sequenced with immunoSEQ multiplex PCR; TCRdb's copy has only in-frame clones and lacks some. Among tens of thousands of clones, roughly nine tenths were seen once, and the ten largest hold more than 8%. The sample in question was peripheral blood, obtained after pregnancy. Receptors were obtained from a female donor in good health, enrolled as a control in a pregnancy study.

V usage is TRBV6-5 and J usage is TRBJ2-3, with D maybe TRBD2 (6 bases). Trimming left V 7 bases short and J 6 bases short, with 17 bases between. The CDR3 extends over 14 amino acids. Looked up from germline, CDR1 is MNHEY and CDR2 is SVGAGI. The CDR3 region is CASKKVAALDTQYF. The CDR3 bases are TGTGCCAGCAAGAAAGTAGCGGCGCTGGATACGCAGTATTTT.

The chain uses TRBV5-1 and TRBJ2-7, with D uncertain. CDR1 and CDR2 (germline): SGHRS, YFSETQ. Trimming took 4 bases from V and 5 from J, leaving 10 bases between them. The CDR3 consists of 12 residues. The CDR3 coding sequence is TGCGCCAGCAGCCCCTACGAGGACGAGCAGTACTTC. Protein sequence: CASSPYEDEQYF.

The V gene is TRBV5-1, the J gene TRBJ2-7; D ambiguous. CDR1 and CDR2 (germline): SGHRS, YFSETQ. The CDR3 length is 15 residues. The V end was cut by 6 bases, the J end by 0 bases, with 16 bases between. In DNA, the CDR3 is TGCGCCAGCACCTCCGAGTGGGCCGGCTCCTACGAGCAGTACTTC. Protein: CASTSEWAGSYEQYF.

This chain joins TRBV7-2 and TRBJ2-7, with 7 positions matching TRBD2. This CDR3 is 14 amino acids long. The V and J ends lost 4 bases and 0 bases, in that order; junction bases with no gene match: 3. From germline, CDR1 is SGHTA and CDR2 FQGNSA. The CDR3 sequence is CASSSGGSSYEQYF. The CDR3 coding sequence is TGTGCCAGCAGCTCGGGGGGAAGCTCCTACGAGCAGTACTTC.

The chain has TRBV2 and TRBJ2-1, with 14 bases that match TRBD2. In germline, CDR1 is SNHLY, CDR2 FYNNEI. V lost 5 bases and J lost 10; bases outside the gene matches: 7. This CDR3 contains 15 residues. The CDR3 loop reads CASSLRLAGGNEQFF. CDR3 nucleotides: TGTGCCAGCAGTTTGAGACTAGCGGGAGGGAACGAGCAGTTCTTC.

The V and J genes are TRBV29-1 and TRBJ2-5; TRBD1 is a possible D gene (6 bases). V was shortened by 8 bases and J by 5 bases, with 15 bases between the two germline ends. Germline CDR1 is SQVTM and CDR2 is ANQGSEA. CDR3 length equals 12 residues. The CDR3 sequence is CSLIGGGETQYF. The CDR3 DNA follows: TGCAGCCTCATAGGGGGTGGGGAGACCCAGTACTTC.

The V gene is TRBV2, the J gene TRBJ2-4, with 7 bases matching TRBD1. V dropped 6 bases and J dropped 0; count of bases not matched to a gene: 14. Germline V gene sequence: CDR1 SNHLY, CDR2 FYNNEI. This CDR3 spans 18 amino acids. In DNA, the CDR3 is TGTGCCAGCAGCGACCGTGACAGGGAGCAACTAGCCAAAAACATTCAGTACTTC. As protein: CASSDRDREQLAKNIQYF.

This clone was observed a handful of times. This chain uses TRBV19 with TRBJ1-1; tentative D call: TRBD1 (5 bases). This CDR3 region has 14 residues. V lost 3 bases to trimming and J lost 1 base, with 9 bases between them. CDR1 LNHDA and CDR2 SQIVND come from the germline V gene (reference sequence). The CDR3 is CASSIWGGNTEAFF. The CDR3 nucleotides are TGTGCCAGTAGTATTTGGGGGGGGAACACTGAAGCTTTCTTT.

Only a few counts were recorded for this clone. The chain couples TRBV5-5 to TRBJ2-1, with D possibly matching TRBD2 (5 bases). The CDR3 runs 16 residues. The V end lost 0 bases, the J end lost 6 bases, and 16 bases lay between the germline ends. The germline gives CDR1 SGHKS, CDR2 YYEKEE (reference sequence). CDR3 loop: CASSLAASILGNEQFF. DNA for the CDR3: TGTGCCAGCAGCTTGGCGGCTAGCATCCTGGGCAATGAGCAGTTCTTC. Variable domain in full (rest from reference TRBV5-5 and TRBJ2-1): DAGVTQSPTHLIKTRGQQVTLRCSPISGHKSVSWYQQVLGQGPQFIFQYYEKEERGRGNFPDRFSARQFPNYSSELNVNALLLGDSALYLCASSLAASILGNEQFFGPGTRLTVL.

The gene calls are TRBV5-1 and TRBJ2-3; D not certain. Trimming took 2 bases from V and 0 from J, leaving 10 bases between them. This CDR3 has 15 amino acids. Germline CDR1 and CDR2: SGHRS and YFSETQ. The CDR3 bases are TGCGCCAGCAGCTTTGGCGGCCCAAGCACAGATACGCAGTATTTT. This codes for CASSFGGPSTDTQYF.